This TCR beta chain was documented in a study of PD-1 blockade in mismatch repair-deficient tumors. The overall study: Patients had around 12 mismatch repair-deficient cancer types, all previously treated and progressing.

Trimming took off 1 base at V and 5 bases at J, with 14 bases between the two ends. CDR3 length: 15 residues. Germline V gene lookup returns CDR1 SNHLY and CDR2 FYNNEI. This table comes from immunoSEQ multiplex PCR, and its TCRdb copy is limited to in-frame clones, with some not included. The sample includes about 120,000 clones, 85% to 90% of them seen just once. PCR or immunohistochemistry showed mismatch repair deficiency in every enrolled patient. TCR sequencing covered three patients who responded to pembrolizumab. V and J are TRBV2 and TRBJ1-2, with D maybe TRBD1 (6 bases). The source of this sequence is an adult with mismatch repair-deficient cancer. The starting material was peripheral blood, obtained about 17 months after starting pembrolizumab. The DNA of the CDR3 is TGTGCCAGCAGTGAAGGGGGCACAGGGATTTATGGCTACACCTTC. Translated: CASSEGGTGIYGYTF.